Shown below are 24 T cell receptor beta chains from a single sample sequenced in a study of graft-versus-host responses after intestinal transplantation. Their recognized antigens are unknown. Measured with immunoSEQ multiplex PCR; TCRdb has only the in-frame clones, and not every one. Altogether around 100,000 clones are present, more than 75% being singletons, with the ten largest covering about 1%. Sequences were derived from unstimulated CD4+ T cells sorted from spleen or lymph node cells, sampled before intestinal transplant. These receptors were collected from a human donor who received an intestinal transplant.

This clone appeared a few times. The CDR3 DNA is TGTGCCAGCAGCTTAGAGGGAGATACGCAGTATTTT. Amino acids: CASSLEGDTQYF. The chain is built from TRBV7-3 and TRBJ2-3; possible D gene TRBD2, 5 bases. This CDR3 region has 12 residues. V was pared by 2 bases and J by 5 bases, with 5 bases between. CDR1 SGHTA and CDR2 FQGTGA come from the germline V gene.

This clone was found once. The CDR3 spells CASSLAANTGELFF. The CDR3 bases are TGCGCCAGCAGCTTGGCGGCCAACACCGGGGAGCTGTTTTTT. This chain joins TRBV5-1 and TRBJ2-2; the D is unclear. Looked up from germline, CDR1 is SGHRS and CDR2 is YFSETQ. The ends were cut back, 0 bases at V and 2 bases at J, with 5 bases in the middle. This CDR3 has 14 residues.

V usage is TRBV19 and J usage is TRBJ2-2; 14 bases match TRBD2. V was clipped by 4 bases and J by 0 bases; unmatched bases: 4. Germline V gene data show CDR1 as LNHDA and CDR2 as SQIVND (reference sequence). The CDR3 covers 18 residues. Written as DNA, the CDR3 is TGTGCCAGTAGTAGGGGACTAGCGGGGGTTTCGAACACCGGGGAGCTGTTTTTT. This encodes CASSRGLAGVSNTGELFF. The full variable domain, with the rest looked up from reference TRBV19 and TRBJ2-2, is DGGITQSPKYLFRKEGQNVTLSCEQNLNHDAMYWYRQDPGQGLRLIYYSQIVNDFQKGDIAEGYSVSREKKESFPLTVTSAQKNPTAFYLCASSRGLAGVSNTGELFFGEGSRLTVL.

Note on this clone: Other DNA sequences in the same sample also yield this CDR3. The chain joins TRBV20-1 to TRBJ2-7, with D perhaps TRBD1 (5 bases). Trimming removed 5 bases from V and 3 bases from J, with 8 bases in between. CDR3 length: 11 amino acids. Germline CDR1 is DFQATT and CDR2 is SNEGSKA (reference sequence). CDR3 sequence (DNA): TGCAGTGCTGCCCAGGGCTACGAGCAGTACTTC. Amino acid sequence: CSAAQGYEQYF.

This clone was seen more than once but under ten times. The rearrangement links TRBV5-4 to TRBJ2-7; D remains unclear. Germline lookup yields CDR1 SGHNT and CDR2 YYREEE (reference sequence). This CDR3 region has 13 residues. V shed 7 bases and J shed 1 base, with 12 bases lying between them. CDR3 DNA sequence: TGTGCCAGCGGATTATACACGTCCTACGAGCAGTACTTC. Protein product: CASGLYTSYEQYF. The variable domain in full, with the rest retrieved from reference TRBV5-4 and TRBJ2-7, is ETGVTQSPTHLIKTRGQQVTLRCSSQSGHNTVSWYQQALGQGPQFIFQYYREEENGRGNFPPRFSGLQFPNYSSELNVNALELDDSALYLCASGLYTSYEQYFGPGTRLTVT.

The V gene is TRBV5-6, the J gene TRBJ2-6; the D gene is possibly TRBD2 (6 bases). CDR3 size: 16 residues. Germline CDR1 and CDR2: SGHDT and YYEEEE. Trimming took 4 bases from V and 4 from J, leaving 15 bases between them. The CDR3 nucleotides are TGTGCCAGCAGCCGATCACCCGGGAGAGGGGCCAACGTCCTGACTTTC. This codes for CASSRSPGRGANVLTF.

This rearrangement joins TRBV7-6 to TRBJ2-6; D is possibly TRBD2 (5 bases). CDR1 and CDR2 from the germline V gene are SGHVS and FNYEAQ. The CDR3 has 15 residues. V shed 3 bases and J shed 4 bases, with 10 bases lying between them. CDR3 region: CASSFSALGANVLTF. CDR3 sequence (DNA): TGTGCCAGCAGCTTTAGCGCTCTCGGGGCCAACGTCCTGACTTTC.

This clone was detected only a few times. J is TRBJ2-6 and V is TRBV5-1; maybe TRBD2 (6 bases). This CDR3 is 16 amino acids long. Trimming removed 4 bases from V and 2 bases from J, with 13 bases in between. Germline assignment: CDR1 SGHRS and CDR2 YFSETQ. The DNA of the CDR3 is TGCGCCAGCAGCGCGGGGACGGTGCCTGGGGCCAACGTCCTGACTTTC. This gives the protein CASSAGTVPGANVLTF.

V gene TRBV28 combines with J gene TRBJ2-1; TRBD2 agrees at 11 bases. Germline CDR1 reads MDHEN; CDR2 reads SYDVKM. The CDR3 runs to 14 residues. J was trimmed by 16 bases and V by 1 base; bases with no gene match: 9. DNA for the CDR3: TGTGCCAGCAGTTTATTAGACACTAGCGGGAGCCGCTTCTTC. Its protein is CASSLLDTSGSRFF. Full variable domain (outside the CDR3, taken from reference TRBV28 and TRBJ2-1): DVKVTQSSRYLVKRTGEKVFLECVQDMDHENMFWYRQDPGLGLRLIYFSYDVKMKEKGDIPEGYSVSREKKERFSLILESASTNQTSMYLCASSLLDTSGSRFFGPGTRLTVL.

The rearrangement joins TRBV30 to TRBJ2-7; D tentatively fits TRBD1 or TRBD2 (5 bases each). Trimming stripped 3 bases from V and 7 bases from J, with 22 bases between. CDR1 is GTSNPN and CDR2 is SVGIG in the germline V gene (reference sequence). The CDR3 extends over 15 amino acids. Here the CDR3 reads CAWRPRLGRTLEQYF. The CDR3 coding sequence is TGTGCCTGGAGGCCACGCCTGGGACGGACCTTGGAGCAGTACTTC.

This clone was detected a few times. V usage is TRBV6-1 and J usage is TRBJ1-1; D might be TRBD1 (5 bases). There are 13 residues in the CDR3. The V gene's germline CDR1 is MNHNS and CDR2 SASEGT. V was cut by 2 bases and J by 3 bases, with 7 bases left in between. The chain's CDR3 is CASSEPGHTEAFF. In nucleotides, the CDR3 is TGTGCCAGCAGTGAACCAGGGCACACTGAAGCTTTCTTT.

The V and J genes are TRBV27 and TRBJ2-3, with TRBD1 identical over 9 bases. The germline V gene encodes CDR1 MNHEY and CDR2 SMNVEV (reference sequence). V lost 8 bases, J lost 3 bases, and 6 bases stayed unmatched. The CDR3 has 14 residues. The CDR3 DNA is TGTGCCAGCGCCGGGACAGGGAAGACAGATACGCAGTATTTT. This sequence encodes CASAGTGKTDTQYF.

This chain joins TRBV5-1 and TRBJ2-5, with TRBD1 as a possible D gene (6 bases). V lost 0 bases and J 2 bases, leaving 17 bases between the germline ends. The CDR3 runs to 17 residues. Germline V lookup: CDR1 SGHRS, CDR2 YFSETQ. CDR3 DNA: TGCGCCAGCAGCTTGGGAGATCTGACAGGTGGACAAGAGACCCAGTACTTC. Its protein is CASSLGDLTGGQETQYF.

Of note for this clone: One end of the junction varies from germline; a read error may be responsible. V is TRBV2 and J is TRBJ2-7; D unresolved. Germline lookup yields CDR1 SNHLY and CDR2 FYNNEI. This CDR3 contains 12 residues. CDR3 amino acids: CASKVAGSPLNF. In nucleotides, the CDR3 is TGTGCCAGCAAAGTCGCTGGCAGCCCTTTAAACTTC. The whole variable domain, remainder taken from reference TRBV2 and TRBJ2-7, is EPEVTQTPSHQVTQMGQEVILRCVPISNHLYFYWYRQILGQKVEFLVSFYNNEISEKSEIFDDQFSVERPDGSNFTLKIRSTKLEDSAMYFCASKVAGSPLNFGPGTRLTVT.

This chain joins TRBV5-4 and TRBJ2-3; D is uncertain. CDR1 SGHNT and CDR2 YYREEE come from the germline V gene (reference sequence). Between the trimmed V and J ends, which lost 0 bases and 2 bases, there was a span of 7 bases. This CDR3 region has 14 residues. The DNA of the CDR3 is TGTGCCAGCAGCTTGGCCGGCACCACAGATACGCAGTATTTT. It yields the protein CASSLAGTTDTQYF.

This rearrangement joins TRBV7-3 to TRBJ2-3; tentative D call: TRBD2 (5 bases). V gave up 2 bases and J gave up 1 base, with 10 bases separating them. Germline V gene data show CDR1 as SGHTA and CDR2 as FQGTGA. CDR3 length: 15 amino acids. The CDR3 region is CASSLGRARTDTQYF. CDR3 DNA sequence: TGTGCCAGCAGCTTAGGGCGGGCCCGCACAGATACGCAGTATTTT.

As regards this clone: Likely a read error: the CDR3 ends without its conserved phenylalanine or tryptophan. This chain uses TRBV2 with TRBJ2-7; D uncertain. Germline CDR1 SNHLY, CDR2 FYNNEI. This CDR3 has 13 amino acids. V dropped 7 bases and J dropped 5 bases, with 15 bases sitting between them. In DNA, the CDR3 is TGTGCCAGCACCAAACTTGTCGGCGACGAGCAGTACCTC. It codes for CASTKLVGDEQYL.

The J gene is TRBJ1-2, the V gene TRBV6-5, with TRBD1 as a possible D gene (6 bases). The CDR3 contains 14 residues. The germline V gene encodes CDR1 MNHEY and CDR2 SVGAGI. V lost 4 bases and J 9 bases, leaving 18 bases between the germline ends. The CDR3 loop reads CASSSPGDRSRYTF. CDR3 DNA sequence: TGTGCCAGCAGTTCTCCAGGGGACCGATCTCGCTACACCTTC.

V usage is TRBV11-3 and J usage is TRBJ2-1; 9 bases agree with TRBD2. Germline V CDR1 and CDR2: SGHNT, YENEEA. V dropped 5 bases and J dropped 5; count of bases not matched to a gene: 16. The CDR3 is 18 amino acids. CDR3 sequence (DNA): TGTGCCAGCAGCCCAGGGGCGGGGGGGCCTGTCAAAAACAATGAGCAGTTCTTC. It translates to CASSPGAGGPVKNNEQFF.

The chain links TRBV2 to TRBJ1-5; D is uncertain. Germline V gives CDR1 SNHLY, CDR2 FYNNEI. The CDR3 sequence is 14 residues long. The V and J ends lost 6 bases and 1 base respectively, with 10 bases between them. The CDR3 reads CASRGALSNQPQHF. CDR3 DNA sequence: TGTGCCAGCAGGGGAGCCCTGAGCAATCAGCCCCAGCATTTT.

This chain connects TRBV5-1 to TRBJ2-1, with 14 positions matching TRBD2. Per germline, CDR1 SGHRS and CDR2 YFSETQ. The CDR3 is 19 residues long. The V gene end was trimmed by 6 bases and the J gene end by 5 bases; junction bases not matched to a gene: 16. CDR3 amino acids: CASKLGIGTSGRGDNEQFF. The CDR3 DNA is TGCGCCAGCAAGCTTGGTATTGGGACTAGCGGGAGAGGGGACAATGAGCAGTTCTTC.

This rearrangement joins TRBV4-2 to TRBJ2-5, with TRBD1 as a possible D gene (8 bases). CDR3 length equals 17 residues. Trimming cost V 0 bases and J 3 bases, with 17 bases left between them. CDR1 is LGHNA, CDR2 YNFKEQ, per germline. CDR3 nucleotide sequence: TGTGCCAGCAGCCAAGAGAGGGGGGGACAGGTCGAAGAGACCCAGTACTTC. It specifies CASSQERGGQVEETQYF.

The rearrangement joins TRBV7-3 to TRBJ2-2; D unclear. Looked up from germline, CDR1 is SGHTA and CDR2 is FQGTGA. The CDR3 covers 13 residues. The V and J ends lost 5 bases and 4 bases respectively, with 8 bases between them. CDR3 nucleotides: TGTGCCAGCAGCGGGCCTTTCACCGGGGAGCTGTTTTTT. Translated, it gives CASSGPFTGELFF. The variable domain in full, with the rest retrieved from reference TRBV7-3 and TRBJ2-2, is GAGVSQTPSNKVTEKGKYVELRCDPISGHTALYWYRQSLGQGPEFLIYFQGTGAADDSGLPNDRFFAVRPEGSVSTLKIQRTERGDSAVYLCASSGPFTGELFFGEGSRLTVL.

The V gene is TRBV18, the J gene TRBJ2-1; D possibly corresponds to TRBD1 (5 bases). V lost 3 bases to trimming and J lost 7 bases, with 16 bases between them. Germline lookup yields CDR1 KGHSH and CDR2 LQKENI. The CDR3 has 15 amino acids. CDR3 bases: TGTGCCAGCTCACCTAATCAGGGTTTGGGTAATGAGCAGTTCTTC. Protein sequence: CASSPNQGLGNEQFF.